The text below deals with one T cell receptor (beta chain). This specimen comes from a study of blood T cell repertoires in COVID-19. The CDR3 has 15 amino acids. V was shortened by 2 bases and J by 4 bases, with 11 bases between the two germline ends. The V gene's germline CDR1 is SGHTA and CDR2 FQGNSA. Repertoires were generated with immunoSEQ multiplex PCR, while TCRdb's copy carries only in-frame clones and drops some. The sample shows roughly 250,000 clones, about 68% of them seen only once. The sequencing sample was made of peripheral blood. The source of this sequence is a woman at least 80 years old with acute or convalescent COVID-19. The J gene is TRBJ2-2, the V gene TRBV7-2, with a tentative D call TRBD1 (5 bases). The CDR3: CASSLIGAGTGELFF. In DNA, the CDR3 is TGTGCCAGCAGCTTAATTGGGGCAGGCACCGGGGAGCTGTTTTTT.